This T cell receptor beta chain was retrieved from a study of shared clonotypes between healthy human individuals. The trim removed 5 bases at V and 0 bases at J, leaving 4 bases unmatched. Germline assignment: CDR1 MDHEN and CDR2 SYDVKM. The CDR3 covers 15 residues. Deep-level settings were used for running the assay. Sorted-subset replicate PCR reactions contained 200 to 250 ng DNA, corresponding to some 29,000 T cell genomes. Here immunoSEQ multiplex PCR was the method, and the copy in TCRdb shows in-frame clones only, minus some. The table has about 2,200,000 clones, approximately 94% seen once. Details on this clone: Antigen: not known.

Study outcomes and limitations: Sample collection involved blood only; tissue repertoires are likely different.

Naive CD8 isolation took CD45RO-negative cells positively selected for CCR7 and excluded terminally differentiated effector memory CD45RA+ cells. V and J are TRBV28 and TRBJ1-3; 7 bases fit TRBD1. What was sequenced was naive CD8+ T cells from PBMCs. The TCR was taken from a man aged 18 to 30 in good health. Some clones in this sample may be carry-over from other donors' samples. CDR3 nucleotide sequence: TGTGCCAGCAGTGACAGGGCCTACTCTGGAAACACCATATATTTT. Encoded protein: CASSDRAYSGNTIYF.